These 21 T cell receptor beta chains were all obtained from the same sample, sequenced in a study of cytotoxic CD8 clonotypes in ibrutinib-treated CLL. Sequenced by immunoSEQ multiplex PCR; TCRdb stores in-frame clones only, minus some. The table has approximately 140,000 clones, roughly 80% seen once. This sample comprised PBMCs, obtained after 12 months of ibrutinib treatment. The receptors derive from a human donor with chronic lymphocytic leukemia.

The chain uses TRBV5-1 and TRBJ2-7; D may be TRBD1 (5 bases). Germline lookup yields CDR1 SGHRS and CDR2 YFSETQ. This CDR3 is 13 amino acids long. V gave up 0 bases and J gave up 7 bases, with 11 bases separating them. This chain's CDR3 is CASSLGQPKEQYF. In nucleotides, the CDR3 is TGCGCCAGCAGCTTGGGACAGCCTAAGGAGCAGTACTTC.

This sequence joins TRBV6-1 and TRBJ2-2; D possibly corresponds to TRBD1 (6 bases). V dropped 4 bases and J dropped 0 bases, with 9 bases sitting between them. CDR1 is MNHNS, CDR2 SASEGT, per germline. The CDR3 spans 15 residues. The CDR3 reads CASSVRTANTGELFF. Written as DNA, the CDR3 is TGTGCCAGCAGTGTCCGGACAGCGAACACCGGGGAGCTGTTTTTT.

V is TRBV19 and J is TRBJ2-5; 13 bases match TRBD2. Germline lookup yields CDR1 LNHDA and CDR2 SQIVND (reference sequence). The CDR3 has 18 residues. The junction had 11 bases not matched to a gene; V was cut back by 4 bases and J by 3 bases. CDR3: CASSTHWRGTSGEETQYF. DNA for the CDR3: TGTGCCAGTAGTACCCATTGGCGGGGGACTAGCGGGGAAGAGACCCAGTACTTC.

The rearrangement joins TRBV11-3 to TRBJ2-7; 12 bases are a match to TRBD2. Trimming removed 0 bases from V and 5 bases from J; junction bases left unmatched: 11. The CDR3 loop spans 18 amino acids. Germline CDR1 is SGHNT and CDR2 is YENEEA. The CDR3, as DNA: TGTGCCAGCAGCTTAGATCTATCGACTAGCGGGAGTTTTAACGAGCAGTACTTC. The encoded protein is CASSLDLSTSGSFNEQYF.

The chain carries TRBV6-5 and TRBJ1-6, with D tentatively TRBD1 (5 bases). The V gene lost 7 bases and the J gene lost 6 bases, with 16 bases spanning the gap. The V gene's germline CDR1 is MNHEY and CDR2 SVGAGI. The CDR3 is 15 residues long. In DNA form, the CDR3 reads TGTGCCAGCACCCAAACAGGATTACTTAATTCACCCCTCCACTTT. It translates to CASTQTGLLNSPLHF.

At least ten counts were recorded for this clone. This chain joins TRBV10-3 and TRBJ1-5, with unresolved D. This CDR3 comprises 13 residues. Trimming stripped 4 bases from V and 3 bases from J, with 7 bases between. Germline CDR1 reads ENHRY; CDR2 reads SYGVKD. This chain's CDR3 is CAISAADNQPQHF. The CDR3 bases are TGTGCCATCAGTGCGGCAGACAATCAGCCCCAGCATTTT.

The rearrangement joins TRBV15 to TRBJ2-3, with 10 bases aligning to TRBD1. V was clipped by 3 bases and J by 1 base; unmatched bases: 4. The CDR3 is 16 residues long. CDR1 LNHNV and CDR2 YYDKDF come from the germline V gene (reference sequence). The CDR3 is CATSSWTGGGTDTQYF. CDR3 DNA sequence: TGTGCCACCAGCAGTTGGACAGGGGGGGGCACAGATACGCAGTATTTT.

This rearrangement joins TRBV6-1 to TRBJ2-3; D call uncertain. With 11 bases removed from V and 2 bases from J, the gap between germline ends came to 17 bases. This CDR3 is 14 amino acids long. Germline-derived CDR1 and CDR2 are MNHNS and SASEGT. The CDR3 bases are TGTGCCGTGAAAAGTGGACCGCTCACAGATACGCAGTATTTT. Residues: CAVKSGPLTDTQYF.

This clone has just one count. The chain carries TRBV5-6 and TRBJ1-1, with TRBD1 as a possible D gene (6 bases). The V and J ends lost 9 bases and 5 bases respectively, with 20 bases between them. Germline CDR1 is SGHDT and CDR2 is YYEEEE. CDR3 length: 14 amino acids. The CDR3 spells CATNSQGFWTEAFF. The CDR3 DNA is TGTGCCACCAATTCCCAGGGGTTCTGGACTGAAGCTTTCTTT.

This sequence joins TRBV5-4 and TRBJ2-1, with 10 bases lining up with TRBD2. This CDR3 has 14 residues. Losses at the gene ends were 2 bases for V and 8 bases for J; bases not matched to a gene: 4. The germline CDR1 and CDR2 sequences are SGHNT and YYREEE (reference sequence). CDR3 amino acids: CASSLELAGYEQFF. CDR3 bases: TGTGCCAGCAGCTTAGAACTAGCGGGGTATGAGCAGTTCTTC.

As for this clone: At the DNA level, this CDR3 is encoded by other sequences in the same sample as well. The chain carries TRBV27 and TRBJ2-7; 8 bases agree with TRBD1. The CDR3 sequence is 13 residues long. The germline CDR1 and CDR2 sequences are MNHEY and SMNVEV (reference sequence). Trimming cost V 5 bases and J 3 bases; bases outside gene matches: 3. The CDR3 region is CASSSGTGYEQYF. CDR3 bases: TGTGCCAGCAGTAGTGGGACAGGCTACGAGCAGTACTTC.

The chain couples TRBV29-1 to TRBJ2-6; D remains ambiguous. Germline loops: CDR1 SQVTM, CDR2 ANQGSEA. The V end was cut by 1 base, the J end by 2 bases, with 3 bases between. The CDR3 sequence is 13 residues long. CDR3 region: CSVEATGANVLTF. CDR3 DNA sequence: TGCAGCGTTGAAGCTACTGGGGCCAACGTCCTGACTTTC. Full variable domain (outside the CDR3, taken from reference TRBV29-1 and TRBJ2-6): SAVISQKPSRDICQRGTSLTIQCQVDSQVTMMFWYRQQPGQSLTLIATANQGSEATYESGFVIDKFPISRPNLTFSTLTVSNMSPEDSSIYLCSVEATGANVLTFGAGSRLTVL.

CDR3 protein: CASSRQGGVFGYTF. The CDR3 DNA is TGTGCCAGCAGTCGACAGGGCGGAGTATTCGGCTACACCTTC. This chain links TRBV6-5 with TRBJ1-2; 7 bases line up with TRBD1. Germline loops: CDR1 MNHEY, CDR2 SVGAGI. V trimming: 5 bases; J trimming: 8 bases; junction bases outside the gene matches: 11. The CDR3 is made up of 14 amino acids.

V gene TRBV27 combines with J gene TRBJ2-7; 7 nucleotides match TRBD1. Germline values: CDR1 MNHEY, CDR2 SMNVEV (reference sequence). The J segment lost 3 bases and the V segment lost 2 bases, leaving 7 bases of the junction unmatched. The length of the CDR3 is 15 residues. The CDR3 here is CASSLRRAGGYEQYF. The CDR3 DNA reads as TGTGCCAGCAGTTTAAGGCGAGCAGGGGGCTACGAGCAGTACTTC.

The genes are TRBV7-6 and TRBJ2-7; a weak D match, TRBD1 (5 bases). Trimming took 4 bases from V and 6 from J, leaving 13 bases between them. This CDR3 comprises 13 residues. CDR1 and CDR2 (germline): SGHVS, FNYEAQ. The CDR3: CASSSTRVGEQYF. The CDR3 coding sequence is TGTGCCAGCAGCTCGACCAGGGTTGGCGAGCAGTACTTC.

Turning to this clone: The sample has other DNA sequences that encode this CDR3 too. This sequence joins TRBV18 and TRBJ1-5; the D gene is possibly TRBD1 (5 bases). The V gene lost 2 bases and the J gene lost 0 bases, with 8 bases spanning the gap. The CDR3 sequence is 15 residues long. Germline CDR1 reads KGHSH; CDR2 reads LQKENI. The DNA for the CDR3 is TGTGCCAGCTCACCAAGCAGGGATAGCAATCAGCCCCAGCATTTT. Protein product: CASSPSRDSNQPQHF.

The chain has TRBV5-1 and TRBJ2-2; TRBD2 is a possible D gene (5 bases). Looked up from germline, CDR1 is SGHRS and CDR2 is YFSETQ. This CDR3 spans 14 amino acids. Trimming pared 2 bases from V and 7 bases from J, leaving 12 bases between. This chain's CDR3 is CASSFSAGGGELFF. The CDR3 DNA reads TGCGCCAGCAGCTTTTCGGCGGGCGGCGGGGAGCTGTTTTTT.

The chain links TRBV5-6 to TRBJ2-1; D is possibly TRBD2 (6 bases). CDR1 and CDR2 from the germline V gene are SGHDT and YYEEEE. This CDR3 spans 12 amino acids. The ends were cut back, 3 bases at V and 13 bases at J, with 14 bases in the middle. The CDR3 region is CASSSGVAVQFF. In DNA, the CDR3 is TGTGCCAGCAGCTCGGGGGTAGCGGTTCAGTTCTTC.

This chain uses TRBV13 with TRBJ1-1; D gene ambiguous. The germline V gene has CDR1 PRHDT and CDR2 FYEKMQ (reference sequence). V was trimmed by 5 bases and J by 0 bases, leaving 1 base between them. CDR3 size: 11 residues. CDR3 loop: CASSVNTEAFF. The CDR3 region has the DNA TGTGCCAGCAGCGTGAACACTGAAGCTTTCTTT.

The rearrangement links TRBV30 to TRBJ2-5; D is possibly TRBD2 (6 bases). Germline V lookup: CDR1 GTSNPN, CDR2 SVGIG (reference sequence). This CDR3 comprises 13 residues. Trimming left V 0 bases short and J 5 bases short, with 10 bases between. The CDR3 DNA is TGTGCCTGGAGTGTAGGCGGGAATGAGACCCAGTACTTC. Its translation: CAWSVGGNETQYF.

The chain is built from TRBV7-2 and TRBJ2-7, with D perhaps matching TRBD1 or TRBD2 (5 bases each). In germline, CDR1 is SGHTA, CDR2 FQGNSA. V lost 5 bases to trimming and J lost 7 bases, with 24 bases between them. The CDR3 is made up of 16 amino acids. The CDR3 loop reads CASSQGAHRGGGEQYF. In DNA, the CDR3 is TGTGCCAGCAGCCAAGGGGCGCATCGCGGTGGAGGAGAGCAGTACTTC.